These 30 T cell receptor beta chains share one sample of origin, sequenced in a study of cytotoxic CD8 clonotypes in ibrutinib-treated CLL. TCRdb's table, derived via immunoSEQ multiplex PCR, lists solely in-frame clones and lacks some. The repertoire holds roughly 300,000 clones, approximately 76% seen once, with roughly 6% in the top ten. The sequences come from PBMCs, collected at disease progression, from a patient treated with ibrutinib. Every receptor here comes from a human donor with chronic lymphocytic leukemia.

Here the CDR3 reads CASTNTGGYSPLHF. CDR3 DNA: TGTGCCAGCACCAACACAGGAGGGTATTCACCCCTCCACTTT. This chain links TRBV6-6 with TRBJ1-6; a possible D gene is TRBD1 (5 bases). The CDR3 is 14 amino acids. Germline CDR1 and CDR2: MNHNY and SVGAGI (reference sequence). The V end lost 7 bases, the J end lost 8 bases, and 15 bases lay between the germline ends.

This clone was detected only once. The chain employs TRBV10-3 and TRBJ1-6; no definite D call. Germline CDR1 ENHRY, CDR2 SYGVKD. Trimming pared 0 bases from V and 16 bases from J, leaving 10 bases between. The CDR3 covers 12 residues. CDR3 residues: CAISESTTELHF. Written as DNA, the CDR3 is TGTGCCATCAGTGAGTCGACCACTGAACTCCACTTT.

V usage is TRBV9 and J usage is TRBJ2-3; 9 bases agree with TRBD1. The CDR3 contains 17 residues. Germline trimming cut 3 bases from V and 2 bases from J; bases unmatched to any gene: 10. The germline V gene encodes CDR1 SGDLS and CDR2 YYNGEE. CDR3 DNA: TGTGCCAGCAGCGCCCAGACAGGGGGGACGAACACAGATACGCAGTATTTT. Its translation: CASSAQTGGTNTDTQYF.

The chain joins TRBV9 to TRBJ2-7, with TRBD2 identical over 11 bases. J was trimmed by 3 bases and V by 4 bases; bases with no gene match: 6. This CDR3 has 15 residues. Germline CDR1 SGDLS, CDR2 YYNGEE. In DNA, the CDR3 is TGTGCCAGCAGCCCATTAGCGGGAGGGTACTACGAGCAGTACTTC. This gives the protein CASSPLAGGYYEQYF.

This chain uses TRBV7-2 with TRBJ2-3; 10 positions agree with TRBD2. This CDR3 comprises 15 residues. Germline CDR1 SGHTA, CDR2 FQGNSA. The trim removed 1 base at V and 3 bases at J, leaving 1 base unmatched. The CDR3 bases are TGTGCCAGCAGCTTAGTTAGCGGGAGGACAGATACGCAGTATTTT. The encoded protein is CASSLVSGRTDTQYF.

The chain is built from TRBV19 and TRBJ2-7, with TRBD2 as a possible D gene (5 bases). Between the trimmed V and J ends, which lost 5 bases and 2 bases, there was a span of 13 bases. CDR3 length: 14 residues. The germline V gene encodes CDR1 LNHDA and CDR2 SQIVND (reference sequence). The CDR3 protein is CASSRDLGAYEQYF. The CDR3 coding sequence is TGTGCCAGTAGTCGGGATCTCGGGGCCTACGAGCAGTACTTC.

The CDR3 region is CASSSRGYDEQYF. CDR3 nucleotides: TGTGCCAGCAGCTCCAGGGGATATGACGAGCAGTACTTC. V is TRBV7-6 and J is TRBJ2-7; D may be TRBD1 (6 bases). CDR3 size: 13 residues. V was clipped by 4 bases and J by 5 bases, with 12 bases between them. The V gene's germline CDR1 is SGHVS and CDR2 FNYEAQ.

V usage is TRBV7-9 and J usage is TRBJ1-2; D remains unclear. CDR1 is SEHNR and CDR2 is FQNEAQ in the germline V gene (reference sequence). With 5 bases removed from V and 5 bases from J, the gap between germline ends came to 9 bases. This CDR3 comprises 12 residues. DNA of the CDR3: TGTGCCAGCAGCCTCGGCTTTTATGGCTACACCTTC. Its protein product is CASSLGFYGYTF.

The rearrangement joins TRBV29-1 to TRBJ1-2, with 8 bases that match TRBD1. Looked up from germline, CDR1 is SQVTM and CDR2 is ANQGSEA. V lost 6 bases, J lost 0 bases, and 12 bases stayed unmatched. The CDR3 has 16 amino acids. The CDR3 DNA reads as TGCAGCGTGGACCGGGACAGGCGGTGGACTAACTATGGCTACACCTTC. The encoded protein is CSVDRDRRWTNYGYTF.

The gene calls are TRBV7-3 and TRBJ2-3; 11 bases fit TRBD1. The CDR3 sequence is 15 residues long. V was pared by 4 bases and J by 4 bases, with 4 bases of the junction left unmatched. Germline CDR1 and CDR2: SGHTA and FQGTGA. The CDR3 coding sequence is TGTGCCAGCAGCTGGGGGACAGGGGGTGCAGATACGCAGTATTTT. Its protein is CASSWGTGGADTQYF.

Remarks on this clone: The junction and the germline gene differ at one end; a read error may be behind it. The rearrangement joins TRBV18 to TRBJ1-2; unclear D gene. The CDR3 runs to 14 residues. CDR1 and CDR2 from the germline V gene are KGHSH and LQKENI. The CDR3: CASSPQTPSLGYTF. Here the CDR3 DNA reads TGTGCCAGTTCACCTCAGACCCCCTCGTTGGGCTACACCTTC.

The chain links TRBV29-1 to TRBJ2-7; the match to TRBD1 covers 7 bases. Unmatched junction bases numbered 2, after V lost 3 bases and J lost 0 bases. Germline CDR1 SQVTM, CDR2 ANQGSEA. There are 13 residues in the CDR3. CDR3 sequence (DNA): TGCAGCGTTGAGACAGGGCGCTCCTACGAGCAGTACTTC. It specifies CSVETGRSYEQYF.

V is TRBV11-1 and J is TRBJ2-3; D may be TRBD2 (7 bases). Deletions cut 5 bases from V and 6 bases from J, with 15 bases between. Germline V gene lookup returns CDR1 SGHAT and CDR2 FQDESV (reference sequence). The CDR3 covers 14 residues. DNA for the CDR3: TGTGCCAGCAGCCCTACGGCGGGGGCCGATACGCAGTATTTT. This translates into CASSPTAGADTQYF.

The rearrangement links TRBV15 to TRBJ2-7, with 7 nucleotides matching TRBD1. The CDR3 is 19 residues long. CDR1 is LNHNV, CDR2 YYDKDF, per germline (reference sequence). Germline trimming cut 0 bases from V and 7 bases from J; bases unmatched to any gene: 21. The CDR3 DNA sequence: TGTGCCACCAGCAGAGATCTCGCCCTCTACAGGGGAGTATCGGGGGAGCAGTACTTC. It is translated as CATSRDLALYRGVSGEQYF.

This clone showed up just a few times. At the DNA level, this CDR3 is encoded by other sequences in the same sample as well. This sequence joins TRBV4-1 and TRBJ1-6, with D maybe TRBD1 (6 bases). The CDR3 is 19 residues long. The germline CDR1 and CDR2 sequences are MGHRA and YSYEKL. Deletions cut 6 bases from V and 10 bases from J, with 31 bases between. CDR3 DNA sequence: TGCGCCAGCAGACGCCTCCCATCGGTGGGGCATGTGACAGGATCACCCCTCCACTTT. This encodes CASRRLPSVGHVTGSPLHF.

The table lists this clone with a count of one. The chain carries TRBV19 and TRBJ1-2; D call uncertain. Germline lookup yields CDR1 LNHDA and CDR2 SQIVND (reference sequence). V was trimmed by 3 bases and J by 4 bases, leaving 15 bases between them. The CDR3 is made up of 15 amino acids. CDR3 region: CASSMGKASIYGYTF. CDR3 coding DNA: TGTGCCAGTAGTATGGGCAAGGCATCCATCTATGGCTACACCTTC.

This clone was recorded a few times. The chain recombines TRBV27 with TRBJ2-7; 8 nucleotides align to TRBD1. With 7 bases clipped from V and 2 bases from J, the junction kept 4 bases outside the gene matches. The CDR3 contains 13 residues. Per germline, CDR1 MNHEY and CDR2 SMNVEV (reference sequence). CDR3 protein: CASKDRAAYEQYF. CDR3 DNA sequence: TGTGCCAGCAAGGACAGGGCCGCCTACGAGCAGTACTTC.

CDR3 sequence: CASTGTVDGTGELFF. The CDR3 DNA reads TGCGCCAGCACCGGGACGGTGGATGGGACCGGGGAGCTGTTTTTT. J is TRBJ2-2 and V is TRBV5-1; D possibly uses TRBD1 or TRBD2 (5 bases each). Deletions cut 6 bases from V and 5 bases from J, with 17 bases between. Germline loops: CDR1 SGHRS, CDR2 YFSETQ. The CDR3 runs to 15 residues.

DNA for the CDR3: TGTGCCAGCAGTGGATCCAGGGCTGGAAACACCATATATTTT. Protein: CASSGSRAGNTIYF. This chain uses TRBV6-1 with TRBJ1-3; a weak D match, TRBD1 (5 bases). Germline V gene data show CDR1 as MNHNS and CDR2 as SASEGT. This CDR3 is 14 amino acids long. V shed 4 bases and J shed 2 bases, with 9 bases lying between them.

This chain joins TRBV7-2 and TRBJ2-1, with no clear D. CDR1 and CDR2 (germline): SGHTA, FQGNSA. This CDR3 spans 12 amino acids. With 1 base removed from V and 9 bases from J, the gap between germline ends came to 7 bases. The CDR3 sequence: CASSLVLPEQFF. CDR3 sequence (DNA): TGTGCCAGCAGCTTAGTTCTTCCTGAGCAGTTCTTC.

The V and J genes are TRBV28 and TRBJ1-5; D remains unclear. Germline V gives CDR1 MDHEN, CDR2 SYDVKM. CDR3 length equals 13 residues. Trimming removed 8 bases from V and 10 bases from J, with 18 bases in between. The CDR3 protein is CASSLNTAAPQHF. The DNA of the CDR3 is TGTGCCAGCTCCTTAAATACAGCAGCTCCCCAGCATTTT.

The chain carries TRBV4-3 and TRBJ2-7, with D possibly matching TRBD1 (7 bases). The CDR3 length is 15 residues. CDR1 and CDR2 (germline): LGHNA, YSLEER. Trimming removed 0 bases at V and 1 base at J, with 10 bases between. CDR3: CASSQDRGASYEQYF. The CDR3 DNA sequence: TGCGCCAGCAGCCAAGACAGGGGGGCTTCCTACGAGCAGTACTTC.

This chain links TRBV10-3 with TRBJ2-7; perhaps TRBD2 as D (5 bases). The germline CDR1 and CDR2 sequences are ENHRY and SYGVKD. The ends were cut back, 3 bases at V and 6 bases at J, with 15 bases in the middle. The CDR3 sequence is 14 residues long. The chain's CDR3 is CAISDGVGAIEQYF. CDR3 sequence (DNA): TGTGCCATCAGTGACGGCGTGGGAGCGATCGAGCAGTACTTC.

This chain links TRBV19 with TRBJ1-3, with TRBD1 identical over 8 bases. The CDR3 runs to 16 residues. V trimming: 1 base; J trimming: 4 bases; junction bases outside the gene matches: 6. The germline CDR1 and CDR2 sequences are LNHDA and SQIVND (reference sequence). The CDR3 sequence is CASSIARTGFGNTIYF. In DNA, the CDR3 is TGTGCCAGTAGTATAGCCCGGACAGGGTTCGGAAACACCATATATTTT.

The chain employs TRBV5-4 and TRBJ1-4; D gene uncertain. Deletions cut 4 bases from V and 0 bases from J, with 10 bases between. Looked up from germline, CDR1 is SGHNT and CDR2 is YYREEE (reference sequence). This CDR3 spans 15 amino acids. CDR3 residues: CASSQDWATNEKLFF. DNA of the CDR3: TGTGCCAGCAGCCAGGACTGGGCAACTAATGAAAAACTGTTTTTT.

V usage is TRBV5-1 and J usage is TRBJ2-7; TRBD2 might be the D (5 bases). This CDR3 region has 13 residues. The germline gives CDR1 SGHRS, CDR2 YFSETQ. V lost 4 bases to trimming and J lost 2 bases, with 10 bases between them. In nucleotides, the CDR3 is TGCGCCAGCAGCACCTCCGGGGCCTACGAGCAGTACTTC. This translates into CASSTSGAYEQYF.

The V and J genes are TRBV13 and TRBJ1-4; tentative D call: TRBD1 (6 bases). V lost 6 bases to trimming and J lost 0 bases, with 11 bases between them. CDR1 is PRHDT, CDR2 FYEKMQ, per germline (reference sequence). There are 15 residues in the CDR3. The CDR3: CASRQGFATNEKLFF. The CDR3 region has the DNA TGTGCCAGCAGACAGGGATTTGCAACTAATGAAAAACTGTTTTTT.

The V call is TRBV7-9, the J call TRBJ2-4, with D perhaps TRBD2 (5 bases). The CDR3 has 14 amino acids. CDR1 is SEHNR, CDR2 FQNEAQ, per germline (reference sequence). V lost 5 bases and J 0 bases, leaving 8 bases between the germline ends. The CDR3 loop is CASSLAGAKNIQYF. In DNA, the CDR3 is TGTGCCAGCAGCCTGGCGGGAGCCAAAAACATTCAGTACTTC.

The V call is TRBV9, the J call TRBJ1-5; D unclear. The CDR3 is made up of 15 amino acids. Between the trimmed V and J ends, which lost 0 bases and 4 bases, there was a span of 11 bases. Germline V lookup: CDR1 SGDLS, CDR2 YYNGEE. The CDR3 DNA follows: TGTGCCAGCAGCGTAGGGGTAGGGCGGAATCAGCCCCAGCATTTT. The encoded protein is CASSVGVGRNQPQHF.

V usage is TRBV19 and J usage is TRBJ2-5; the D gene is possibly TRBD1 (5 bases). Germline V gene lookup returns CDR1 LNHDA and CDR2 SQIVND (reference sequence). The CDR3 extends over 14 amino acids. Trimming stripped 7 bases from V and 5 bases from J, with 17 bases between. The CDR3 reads CASKGQGRWETQYF. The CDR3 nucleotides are TGTGCCAGTAAGGGCCAGGGAAGGTGGGAGACCCAGTACTTC.